This TCR beta chain was obtained from a study of blood T cells in healthy people across ages. Germline V CDR1 and CDR2: LGHDT, YNNKEL (reference sequence). Unmatched junction bases numbered 5, after V lost 4 bases and J lost 4 bases. The CDR3 has 14 amino acids. Using a J-beta primer mix together with a sample-barcoded 5' primer, a second PCR was run for roughly 6 to 11 cycles. MiXCR, applied by TCRdb to the 5' RACE reads, yields one record per CDR3 protein. The table includes some 700,000 distinct CDR3 sequences, over 20% detected once. The sequence was collected from a man in his 70s in good health. The chain has TRBV3-1 and TRBJ1-2, with 8 bases that match TRBD1. The sample comprised blood. This CDR3 reads CASSLRTGLYGYTF. CDR3 coding DNA: TGTGCCAGCAGCCTAAGGACAGGGCTCTATGGCTACACCTTC.